The text below deals with one T cell receptor beta chain. This specimen belongs to a study of blood T cells in healthy people across ages. There were healthy Caucasian individuals from Russia, aged about 6 to 90, serving as donors. The V gene's germline CDR1 is SQVTM and CDR2 ANQGSEA. The CDR3 runs 14 residues. With a J-beta primer mix and a sample-barcoded 5' primer, a second PCR ran about 6 to 11 cycles. Each of the cDNA molecules was tagged by a template-switch adaptor with 12 random nucleotides. MiXCR, run by TCRdb on the 5' RACE reads, gives a single entry per CDR3 protein. Of approximately 820,000 distinct CDR3 sequences in the sample, roughly 44% were seen once.

This clonotype was obtained from a man aged 55 to 70 in good health. Sequenced input: blood. V is TRBV29-1 and J is TRBJ2-5; the D gene could be TRBD1 or TRBD2 (5 bases each). The DNA matches TRBJ2-7 better at its end, which makes the J call doubtful. This CDR3 reads CSVWAGRVVHEQYF. Here the CDR3 DNA reads TGCAGCGTCTGGGCGGGCAGGGTGGTCCACGAGCAGTACTTC.